The entry that follows covers one TCR beta chain sequence. Its antigen is currently not known. Per-base quality was not reported, and no clone a single base away is much larger than it. Each collaborating institution followed its own protocols to collect whole blood in K2EDTA tubes. For TCRbeta analysis, collaborators shipped samples in one of three forms: frozen whole blood, isolated PBMCs, or DNA extracted from either of those sample types. The immunoSEQ Assay, a bias-controlled multiplex PCR, was used to amplify TCRbeta CDR3 regions from genomic DNA. The published analysis was carried out like this. Nucleated cell counts per sample were estimated from amplification of reference gene primers within the assay. To quantify the absolute abundance of each unique TCRbeta CDR3 rearrangement, sequence reads were collapsed and filtered. For each sample, productive Simpson clonality was calculated as the square root of Simpson's diversity index over productive rearrangements. The table comes from immuneACCESS by way of TCRdb, which keeps in-frame sequences with V and J called. Part of the clones is missing from these tables; in studies checked, under half for an unresolved V gene and the rest for unknown reasons. The D gene and trimming were derived from the DNA, and the V and J assignments and clone size from that table. This sample has under 250,000 clones in its table, and around 83% of those were observed once. The ten top clones hold around 8.9% of the sample.

This sample is part of a study of blood T cell repertoires in COVID-19 (dated by TCRdb to about 2020). General notes on the study: Samples covering the acute and convalescent phases of COVID-19 were provided by collaborators in the United States, Italy and Spain. Where available, HLA class I and class II types were taken from metadata supplied by the sample provider and were not determined by assay-based typing. The prospective study material was composed of cDNA or gDNA derived from T cells, B-cell-depleted T cells, or PBMCs. Subjects who had been exposed to COVID-19, were actively infected with it, or had recovered from it provided the deeply sampled blood TCRbeta repertoires that made up the dataset. A freely available public database, intended as a resource for researchers studying the immune response to SARS-CoV-2, is where the repertoires were released. The samples were drawn from the first 160 participants of the ongoing ImmuneRACE study and from some 1,300 subjects provided by 6 global collaborators. Nearly every sample came with metadata listing a de-identified subject ID, COVID-19 status, age in years and sex. Study-level results and caveats: How much clinical and demographic metadata was included differed by source and by participant, and the metadata was provided uncurated.

The junction shows trimming of 4 bases on V and 2 bases on J, and the gene matches do not reach 8 bases of it. CDR1 is given as GTSNPN and CDR2 as SVGIG, both from the germline V gene (reference sequence). The CDR3, from cysteine to phenylalanine, totals 15 residues. The sequence is cut down to CDR3 DNA, 45 bases in frame from base 1. This receptor was identified in a man aged 40-50 years with active or convalescent COVID-19. The chain is encoded by TRBV30 joined to TRBJ2-5; TRBD2 fits 9 bases in the junction. Material: peripheral blood. The nucleotide sequence is given as TGTGCCTGGACGACGGGTAGCGGGAGACAAGAGACCCAGTACTTC. Translation gives CAWTTGSGRQETQYF.